The rows below give T cell receptor beta chains drawn from one sample of a study of CD8+CD57+ T cells in acquired aplastic anemia. MiXCR, applied by TCRdb to the reads, yields one record per CDR3 protein. Of some 210,000 distinct CDR3 sequences in the sample, over 60% are singletons; the top ten hold around 28%. Sequences were obtained from sorted CD4+, CD8+, or CD8+CD57+ T cells (not recorded which) from PBMCs. Source of these receptors: a human donor in good health. CDR3s include the opening cysteine and the closing phenylalanine or tryptophan. D genes are given only for firm matches. Some rows mark clone size as missing; the rest say once, few, many or name a class of expanded clone.

d_call j_call clone_size v_call cdr3_aa cdr3_nt
NA TRBJ2-7 NA TRBV6-2/TRBV6-3 CASIVDGGSYEQYF TGTGCCAGCATAGTAGACGGCGGATCCTACGAGCAGTACTTC
NA TRBJ2-7 NA TRBV29-1 CSVARVAAYEQYF TGCAGCGTCGCCAGGGTCGCGGCCTACGAGCAGTACTTC
TRBD1 TRBJ1-1 NA TRBV20-1 CSARDSGQGAEGTEAFF TGCAGTGCTAGAGATTCCGGACAGGGCGCGGAGGGCACTGAAGCTTTCTTT
TRBD2 TRBJ2-1 NA TRBV9 CASSVVAGGPYSYNEQFF TGTGCCAGCAGCGTAGTTGCGGGGGGGCCATACTCCTACAATGAGCAGTTCTTC
NA TRBJ1-1 NA TRBV5-1 CASSLGQGFNEAFF TGCGCCAGCAGCTTGGGGCAGGGGTTCAACGAAGCTTTCTTT
TRBD2 TRBJ2-1 NA TRBV11-2 CASTYGGGYNEQFF TGTGCCAGCACCTACGGCGGGGGGTACAATGAGCAGTTCTTC
NA TRBJ1-5 NA TRBV7-3 CASSSISGEPQHF TGTGCCAGCAGCTCAATCTCGGGAGAGCCCCAGCATTTT
NA TRBJ1-2 once TRBV10-3 CAISEDDSNYGYTF TGTGCCATCAGTGAGGACGACAGTAACTATGGCTACACCTTC
TRBD2 TRBJ2-1 once TRBV2 CASNRPSGTYNEQFF TGTGCCAGCAACCGACCTAGCGGGACATACAATGAGCAGTTCTTC
NA TRBJ1-6 many TRBV3-1 CASSQGDGPNSPLHF TGTGCCAGCAGCCAAGGGGACGGCCCAAATTCACCCCTCCACTTT
TRBD2 TRBJ2-3 many TRBV6-5 CASSTGLAGPDTQYF TGTGCCAGCAGTACCGGACTAGCGGGACCGGATACGCAGTATTTT
NA TRBJ2-3 NA TRBV29-1 CSGTSTDTQYF TGCAGCGGTACTAGCACAGATACGCAGTATTTT
NA TRBJ2-7 NA TRBV6-5 CASSYSVLREQYF TGTGCCAGCAGTTACTCCGTTCTACGCGAGCAGTACTTC
NA TRBJ2-7 NA TRBV6-1 CASSDREPGYYEQNF TGTGCCAGCAGTGATAGGGAACCGGGCTACTACGAGCAGAACTTC
NA TRBJ2-3 NA TRBV19 CASSLQGPDTQYF TGTGCCAGTAGCCTCCAGGGTCCAGATACGCAGTATTTT
TRBD1 TRBJ1-2 NA TRBV6-1 CASSVTQGSNYGYTF TGTGCCAGCAGCGTCACACAGGGGTCTAACTATGGCTACACCTTC
NA TRBJ2-7 NA TRBV7-2 CASSWAGTTSLGEQYF TGTGCCAGCAGCTGGGCCGGGACCACCTCCCTGGGGGAGCAGTACTTC
NA TRBJ1-6 NA TRBV9 CASSVGGHNSPLHF TGTGCCAGCAGCGTAGGGGGTCATAATTCACCCCTCCACTTT
TRBD2 TRBJ2-7 once TRBV19 CAGSTWASGSYEQYF TGTGCCGGTAGTACGTGGGCTAGCGGGAGCTACGAGCAGTACTTC
NA TRBJ1-1 many TRBV7-6 CASSLVFGDTEAFF TGTGCCAGCAGCTTAGTATTTGGGGACACTGAAGCTTTCTTT
TRBD2 TRBJ2-3 NA TRBV7-8 CASSLVTSGEVDTQYF TGTGCCAGCAGCTTAGTGACTAGCGGGGAGGTGGATACGCAGTATTTT
NA TRBJ2-3 NA TRBV7-2 CASSLTRFDTQYF TGTGCCAGCAGCTTAACAAGATTTGATACGCAGTATTTT
NA TRBJ2-5 many TRBV2 CASSEADIADLTKETQYF TGTGCCAGCAGTGAAGCGGATATAGCGGACCTAACGAAGGAGACCCAGTACTTC
NA TRBJ2-6 NA TRBV5-1 CASSWFGDGANVLTF TGCGCCAGCAGCTGGTTCGGGGATGGGGCCAACGTCCTGACTTTC
NA TRBJ2-5 many TRBV29-1 CSVEVRGNQETQYF TGCAGCGTTGAAGTAAGGGGGAACCAAGAGACCCAGTACTTC
NA TRBJ2-2 NA TRBV10-1 CANPGGAGELFF TGCGCCAACCCAGGGGGGGCCGGGGAGCTGTTTTTT
TRBD2 TRBJ2-7 many TRBV2 CASITHRGDSYEQYF TGTGCCAGCATCACCCACCGGGGGGATTCCTACGAGCAGTACTTC
TRBD1 TRBJ1-2 few TRBV2 CASSEDRIYGYTF TGTGCCAGCAGTGAGGACAGGATCTATGGCTACACCTTC
TRBD2 TRBJ2-7 NA TRBV20-1 CSARDATSGIYEQYF TGCAGTGCTAGAGACGCGACTAGCGGAATCTACGAGCAGTACTTC
NA TRBJ2-7 NA TRBV25-1 CASSEWTNYEQYF TGTGCCAGCAGTGAATGGACAAACTACGAGCAGTACTTC
TRBD2 TRBJ2-1 NA TRBV15 CATSGRTSGGDNEQFF TGTGCCACCAGCGGCCGGACTAGCGGGGGGGACAATGAGCAGTTCTTC
TRBD1 TRBJ2-7 NA TRBV5-5 CASRTGATSYEQYF TGTGCCAGCAGAACAGGGGCGACTTCCTACGAGCAGTACTTC
NA TRBJ2-7 many TRBV28 CASSMFGASSYEQYF TGTGCCAGCAGTATGTTCGGCGCCAGCTCCTACGAGCAGTACTTC
TRBD2 TRBJ2-5 many TRBV5-4 CASSLELAEDGETQYF TGTGCCAGCAGCTTGGAACTAGCGGAAGACGGAGAGACCCAGTACTTC
NA TRBJ1-3 NA TRBV11-2 CASSPFASSGNTIYF TGTGCCAGCAGCCCCTTTGCCTCCTCTGGAAACACCATATATTTT
TRBD1 TRBJ1-2 NA TRBV7-8 CASSPNTGGFYGYTF TGTGCCAGCAGCCCTAATACAGGGGGCTTCTATGGCTACACCTTC
NA TRBJ2-7 many TRBV7-9 CASSQGQVSYEQYF TGTGCCAGCAGCCAAGGCCAGGTTTCCTACGAGCAGTACTTC
NA TRBJ2-6 NA TRBV7-9 CASSPGERSGANVLTF TGTGCCAGCAGCCCGGGGGAGCGCTCTGGGGCCAACGTCCTGACTTTC
TRBD1 TRBJ2-1 NA TRBV19 CASSRGTGFYNEQFF TGTGCCAGTAGTCGTGGGACAGGTTTTTACAATGAGCAGTTCTTC
TRBD1 TRBJ2-7 NA TRBV5-1 CASRSGQGGRTFSYEQYF TGCGCCAGCAGGTCCGGACAGGGGGGCAGGACCTTCTCCTACGAGCAGTACTTC
NA TRBJ2-3 NA TRBV7-2 CASSSPGSTDTQYF TGTGCCAGCAGCTCTCCCGGTAGCACAGATACGCAGTATTTT
TRBD1 TRBJ2-7 NA TRBV5-1 CASSLVQGAFYEQYF TGCGCCAGCAGCTTGGTCCAGGGGGCATTCTACGAGCAGTACTTC
NA TRBJ2-1 NA TRBV7-9 CASSSKRDSIYNEQFF TGTGCCAGCAGCTCAAAGCGGGACAGCATATACAATGAGCAGTTCTTC
NA TRBJ2-3 NA TRBV9 CASSVGTKTDTQYF TGTGCCAGCAGCGTTGGGACAAAAACAGATACGCAGTATTTT
TRBD1 TRBJ2-2 NA TRBV9 CASSAGGPGELFF TGTGCCAGCAGCGCAGGGGGTCCCGGGGAGCTGTTTTTT
TRBD1 TRBJ2-7 few TRBV7-3 CASNYGTGDPLYEQYF TGTGCCAGCAACTACGGGACAGGGGACCCCCTCTACGAGCAGTACTTC
NA TRBJ1-3 few TRBV6-5 CASSRLSPVQGYPGNTIYF TGTGCCAGCAGTCGGCTATCTCCTGTGCAGGGCTATCCTGGAAACACCATATATTTT
NA TRBJ1-1 NA TRBV25-1 CASVDTEAFF TGTGCCAGCGTGGACACTGAAGCTTTCTTT
TRBD1 TRBJ1-2 few TRBV10-3 CAIGTGARDYGYTF TGTGCCATCGGAACAGGGGCGCGGGACTATGGCTACACCTTC
NA TRBJ1-2 few TRBV7-8 CASSLGAGPGYTF TGTGCCAGCAGCTTAGGGGCAGGGCCTGGCTACACCTTC
NA TRBJ2-3 NA TRBV25-1 CATDRSCTDTQYF TGTGCCACCGATCGCTCCTGCACAGATACGCAGTATTTT
NA TRBJ2-5 NA TRBV5-1 CASSSGARETQYF TGCGCCAGCAGCTCGGGAGCTCGGGAGACCCAGTACTTC
TRBD2 TRBJ2-3 many TRBV5-6 CASSFLAGEPETLTDTQYF TGTGCCAGCAGCTTCCTAGCGGGAGAGCCAGAAACGTTAACAGATACGCAGTATTTT
NA TRBJ2-3 NA TRBV5-1 CASSPDGATSDTQYF TGCGCCAGCAGCCCCGACGGGGCCACCTCAGATACGCAGTATTTT